This T cell receptor (beta chain) was recorded in a study of OX40 agonist ivuxolimab in advanced cancers. Sequencing was performed with immunoSEQ multiplex PCR; in TCRdb, only in-frame clones are kept and a portion is missing. The sample holds fewer than 6,000 clones, roughly two thirds seen once. Notes on the study in general: Still undetermined is the antigen specificity of the expanded peripheral T cells. Expanded clones tended on average to be more numerous among CD8+ T cells than CD4+. Both blood CD4+ and CD8+ T cells showed clonal growth by week 6 at 0.1 to 3.0 mg/kg.

In its sample, this clone ranks as hyperexpanded. Its matching antigen is unknown. Blood specimens came from baseline, cycle 4 day 1, and cycle 7 day 1. This CDR3 spans 15 amino acids. Germline CDR1 is MGHRA and CDR2 is YSYEKL. V lost 7 bases, J lost 0 bases, and 15 bases lay in between. The material sequenced was CD4+ or CD8+ T cells sorted from blood, taken in a trial of the OX40 agonist ivuxolimab. The chain is built from TRBV4-1 and TRBJ1-2; D ambiguous. This TCR was sampled from an adult with an advanced solid tumor such as melanoma, head and neck, liver or kidney cancer. The CDR3 region is CASKEEELANYGYTF. The DNA for the CDR3 is TGCGCCAGCAAGGAGGAGGAGTTAGCTAACTATGGCTACACCTTC.